This T cell receptor (beta chain) was sequenced during a study of blood T cell repertoires in COVID-19. Libraries were prepared by immunoSEQ multiplex PCR; TCRdb keeps only in-frame clonotypes and omits some of them. The repertoire holds approximately 250,000 clones, with 85% to 90% as singletons. The germline V gene has CDR1 LNHDA and CDR2 SQIVND (reference sequence). V dropped 4 bases and J dropped 2; count of bases not matched to a gene: 0. The CDR3 is 15 residues long. This receptor was identified in an older woman with COVID-19, enrolled during active disease. The sample taken for sequencing was peripheral blood. V and J are TRBV19 and TRBJ2-1; TRBD2 matches 12 bases. The CDR3 region has the DNA TGTGCCAGTAGTAGGACTAGCGGGGCCTACAATGAGCAGTTCTTC. The encoded protein is CASSRTSGAYNEQFF.